The T cell receptor beta chain described here comes from a study of blood T cell repertoires in COVID-19. Overall study context: Donors in the United States, Italy and Spain gave samples during acute or convalescent COVID-19. Sample material is recorded as cDNA or gDNA derived from T cells, B-cell-depleted T cells, or PBMCs.

This CDR3 comprises 16 residues. Per the authors' pipeline: Estimated nucleated cell counts came from reference gene primer amplification. This table comes from immunoSEQ multiplex PCR, and its TCRdb copy is limited to in-frame clones, with some not included. That table furnishes V, J and clone size, whereas the DNA furnished D and trimming. The sample holds under 250,000 clones, about four fifths seen once. The sample taken for sequencing was peripheral blood. The clonotype comes from a woman aged 60 to 75 with acute or convalescent COVID-19. V and J are TRBV12-2 and TRBJ2-3; TRBD1, as called in the table, went unchecked against the DNA. TRBV12-2 is marked as a pseudogene. The CDR3 sequence: CASRLRTGARTDTQYF. CDR3 in DNA: TGTGCAAGTCGCCTCAGGACAGGGGCACGCACAGATACGCAGTATTTT.